This entry lists 10 T cell receptor beta chains sequenced from one sample in a study of OX40 agonist ivuxolimab in advanced cancers. TCRdb's table, derived via immunoSEQ multiplex PCR, lists solely in-frame clones and lacks some. The table includes roughly 77,000 clones, 80% to 95% detected once. The source was CD4+ or CD8+ T cells sorted from blood, collected in a trial of the OX40 agonist ivuxolimab. These receptor sequences come from an adult with an advanced solid tumor such as melanoma, head and neck, liver or kidney cancer.

The chain recombines TRBV5-6 with TRBJ2-3, with 11 bases aligning to TRBD2. The CDR3 is 15 amino acids. Germline V gene data show CDR1 as SGHDT and CDR2 as YYEEEE. V shed 4 bases and J 2 bases; nucleotides not matched to a gene: 3. The CDR3 loop reads CASSPTSGATDTQYF. CDR3 sequence (DNA): TGTGCCAGCAGCCCGACTAGCGGGGCCACAGATACGCAGTATTTT. Variable domain in full (rest from reference TRBV5-6 and TRBJ2-3): DAGVTQSPTHLIKTRGQQVTLRCSPKSGHDTVSWYQQALGQGPQFIFQYYEEEERQRGNFPDRFSGHQFPNYSSELNVNALLLGDSALYLCASSPTSGATDTQYFGPGTRLTVL.

As for this clone: Other DNA sequences in this specimen translate into the identical CDR3. In nucleotides, the CDR3 is TGTGCCAGCAGTTTAGGACGGCTAAGCTCCTATAATTCACCCCTCCACTTT. Translating gives CASSLGRLSSYNSPLHF. This chain links TRBV5-8 with TRBJ1-6; the D is unclear. CDR3 length: 17 amino acids. Trimming left V 5 bases short and J 0 bases short, with 15 bases between. CDR1 is SGHTS, CDR2 YDEGEE, per germline.

CDR3 nucleotide sequence: TGTGCCAGCAGTGAAGAGCCGGTCCTCTATGGCTACACCTTC. Its translation is CASSEEPVLYGYTF. The rearrangement links TRBV6-1 to TRBJ1-2; D remains ambiguous. The CDR3 loop spans 14 amino acids. Trimming left V 1 base short and J 4 bases short, with 10 bases between. Germline V gene lookup returns CDR1 MNHNS and CDR2 SASEGT.

The genes are TRBV9 and TRBJ2-2; D not certain. Trimming pared 0 bases from V and 15 bases from J, leaving 18 bases between. Per germline, CDR1 SGDLS and CDR2 YYNGEE. The CDR3 is 14 residues long. This CDR3 reads CASSVATSDGAMFF. CDR3 DNA sequence: TGTGCCAGCAGCGTAGCTACTTCGGATGGAGCAATGTTTTTT.

The V and J genes are TRBV18 and TRBJ1-5; the D is unclear. Germline assignment: CDR1 KGHSH and CDR2 LQKENI. Trimming took off 5 bases at V and 2 bases at J, with 13 bases between the two ends. This CDR3 contains 15 residues. The CDR3 is CASSEQEVGNQPQHF. DNA for the CDR3: TGTGCCAGCTCAGAGCAAGAGGTGGGCAATCAGCCCCAGCATTTT.

The rearrangement links TRBV5-1 to TRBJ1-4; D is ambiguous. The CDR3 has 15 residues. V lost 0 bases and J 5 bases, leaving 11 bases between the germline ends. CDR1 is SGHRS, CDR2 YFSETQ, per germline. Written as DNA, the CDR3 is TGCGCCAGCAGCTTGGGCGGGTATACCAATGAAAAACTGTTTTTT. It yields the protein CASSLGGYTNEKLFF.

The count of this clone is one. This chain joins TRBV19 and TRBJ2-7; 10 bases line up with TRBD1. Germline trimming cut 4 bases from V and 3 bases from J; bases unmatched to any gene: 3. CDR1 and CDR2 (germline): LNHDA, SQIVND (reference sequence). There are 14 residues in the CDR3. The CDR3 loop is CASSRDRGGYEQYF. The CDR3 DNA sequence: TGTGCCAGTAGTAGGGACAGGGGAGGCTACGAGCAGTACTTC.

This clone was picked up one time. This chain connects TRBV29-1 to TRBJ1-2; D might be TRBD1 (5 bases). The germline CDR1 and CDR2 sequences are SQVTM and ANQGSEA. The CDR3 totals 14 residues. The V gene lost 4 bases and the J gene lost 4 bases, with 16 bases spanning the gap. CDR3 nucleotides: TGCAGCGTTGTAGCGGACAACTTACTCTATGGCTACACCTTC. It translates to CSVVADNLLYGYTF.

The chain links TRBV18 to TRBJ1-4; 9 nucleotides agree with TRBD1. V dropped 4 bases and J dropped 5; count of bases not matched to a gene: 8. The germline V gene encodes CDR1 KGHSH and CDR2 LQKENI. The length of the CDR3 is 16 residues. CDR3: CASSRLPGQGNEKLFF. In nucleotides, the CDR3 is TGTGCCAGCTCACGTCTACCGGGACAGGGAAATGAAAAACTGTTTTTT.

The chain employs TRBV5-4 and TRBJ2-3; 12 bases line up with TRBD2. CDR1 and CDR2 (germline): SGHNT, YYREEE (reference sequence). The CDR3 runs 15 residues. With V trimmed by 4 bases and J by 4 bases, 4 bases remained unmatched. CDR3 in DNA: TGTGCCAGCAGCCGACTAGCGGGGGAAGCAGATACGCAGTATTTT. As protein: CASSRLAGEADTQYF.